This TCR beta chain comes out of a study of beta chain features in type 1 diabetes. Overall study context: Sorted cells examined across all samples numbered 100 million to 140 million. The study's findings and limits: There was no resolution here of whether HLA type influences TCRB rearrangement.

The CDR3 contains 14 residues. Germline values: CDR1 SGHAT, CDR2 FQNNGV. V shed 3 bases, J shed 8 bases, and the junction held 8 bases outside the gene matches. With respect to this clone: What it binds is not known.

Markers CD45RO/CCR7/CD25/CD127/CD95/CD27 served to sort CD4+ naive, central memory, regulatory and stem cell-like memory cells. The study reverse transcribed the entire isolated RNA, so it sequenced expressed TCRB transcripts. This table comes from immunoSEQ multiplex PCR, and its TCRdb copy is limited to in-frame clones, with some not included. The table shows around 200,000 clones, with 10% to 15% occurring only once. This TCR was sampled from a woman between 18 and 30 years old in good health. This sequence joins TRBV11-2 and TRBJ1-2, with 8 bases matching TRBD1. The sequencing input was central memory CD4+ T cells from blood. CDR3: CASSLDQGAGGYTF. CDR3 sequence (DNA): TGTGCCAGCAGCTTGGACCAGGGGGCCGGGGGCTACACCTTC.